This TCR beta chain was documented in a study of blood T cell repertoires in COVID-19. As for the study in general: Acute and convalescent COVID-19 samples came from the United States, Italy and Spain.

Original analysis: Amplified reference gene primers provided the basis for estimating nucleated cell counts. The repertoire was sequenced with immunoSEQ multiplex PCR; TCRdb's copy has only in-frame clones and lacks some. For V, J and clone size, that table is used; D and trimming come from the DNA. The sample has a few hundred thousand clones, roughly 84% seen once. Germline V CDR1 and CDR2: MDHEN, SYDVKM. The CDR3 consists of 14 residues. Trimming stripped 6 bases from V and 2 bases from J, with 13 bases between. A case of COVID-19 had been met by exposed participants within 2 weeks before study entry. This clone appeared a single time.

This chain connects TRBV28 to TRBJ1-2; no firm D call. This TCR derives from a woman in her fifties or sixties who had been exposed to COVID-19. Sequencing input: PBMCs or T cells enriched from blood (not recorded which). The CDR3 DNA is TGTGCCAGCAGGGTAGGGTCGGGGAACTATGGCTACACCTTC. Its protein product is CASRVGSGNYGYTF.